This T cell receptor (beta chain) was recorded in a study of cytomegalovirus exposure and HLA in healthy donors. Overall study results and limits: Using the classifier, cytomegalovirus status was reportedly diagnosed with high specificity and sensitivity. For most TCR sequences rarity was the rule, although some public TCRs occurred in many donors. In the approximately 120 validation repertoires, a later analysis found that first-cohort TCR clusters tended to co-occur.

Measured with immunoSEQ multiplex PCR; TCRdb has only the in-frame clones, and not every one. The sample consists of about 160,000 clones, roughly 89% of them appearing once. V was pared by 5 bases and J by 6 bases, with 10 bases of the junction left unmatched. Germline V gene sequence: CDR1 SGHTA, CDR2 FQGNSA. The CDR3 contains 15 residues. This clone was recorded only once. As yet, its antigen is unknown. The TCR sequence derives from a woman aged 18-29 years in good health and CMV-seropositive. This chain uses TRBV7-2 with TRBJ2-3, with TRBD2 identical over 8 bases. The material sequenced was PBMCs. In DNA, the CDR3 is TGTGCCAGCAGCCCATACAGCGGGGGTGTGGATACGCAGTATTTT. It specifies CASSPYSGGVDTQYF.